These 32 T cell receptor beta chains were sequenced from one sample in a study of technical replicates of blood from a handful of donors. The assay was immunoSEQ multiplex PCR, and TCRdb's table has in-frame clones only and misses some. Here the sample spans just over 80,000 clones, just over 95% being singletons. The specimen was T cells isolated from PBMCs. Receptors were obtained from a human donor in good health.

The chain carries TRBV6-1 and TRBJ2-1; 10 nucleotides match TRBD2. Per the germline V gene, CDR1 is MNHNS and CDR2 is SASEGT. With V trimmed by 2 bases and J by 8 bases, 9 bases remained unmatched. The CDR3 has 16 residues. The DNA for the CDR3 is TGTGCCAGCAGTGAATCTCGGGCTAGCGGGAGACATGAGCAGTTCTTC. Its translation: CASSESRASGRHEQFF.

This sequence joins TRBV5-1 and TRBJ1-2, with D hard to call. Germline values: CDR1 SGHRS, CDR2 YFSETQ. The CDR3 loop spans 12 amino acids. V lost 7 bases and J 7 bases, leaving 14 bases between the germline ends. CDR3 protein: CASVGDSGGYTF. CDR3 nucleotides: TGCGCCAGCGTCGGAGATTCGGGTGGCTACACCTTC.

The chain links TRBV11-2 to TRBJ2-3; D not certain. The CDR3 consists of 11 residues. Deletions cut 2 bases from V and 5 bases from J, with 2 bases between. Germline V lookup: CDR1 SGHAT, CDR2 FQNNGV. The CDR3 is CASSLLDTQYF. DNA of the CDR3: TGTGCCAGCAGCTTACTAGATACGCAGTATTTT.

This chain links TRBV10-3 with TRBJ1-1, with 9 nucleotides matching TRBD1. The CDR3 has 14 residues. V was clipped by 3 bases and J by 5 bases; unmatched bases: 4. CDR1 and CDR2 (germline): ENHRY, SYGVKD. The CDR3 DNA reads TGTGCCATCAGTGATGGGACAGGGAGGACTGAAGCTTTCTTT. Protein sequence: CAISDGTGRTEAFF.

The chain links TRBV30 to TRBJ2-1, with D unresolved. Germline V CDR1 and CDR2: GTSNPN, SVGIG (reference sequence). Trimming removed 3 bases from V and 9 bases from J, with 12 bases in between. CDR3 length: 12 amino acids. The CDR3 protein is CAWREVGAEQFF. In nucleotides, the CDR3 is TGTGCCTGGAGAGAGGTCGGAGCTGAGCAGTTCTTC.

This chain connects TRBV27 to TRBJ1-4; TRBD1 agrees at 10 bases. CDR3 size: 16 residues. Germline loops: CDR1 MNHEY, CDR2 SMNVEV (reference sequence). Trimming took 5 bases from V and 4 from J; bases not matched to a gene: 7. The CDR3 here is CASSIFRDRGNEKLFF. The DNA for the CDR3 is TGTGCCAGCAGTATCTTCCGGGACAGGGGTAATGAAAAACTGTTTTTT.

The chain combines TRBV25-1 with TRBJ1-2; TRBD1 agrees at 12 bases. After removal of 3 bases from V and 2 bases from J, the junction contained 7 bases not matched to a gene. The CDR3 runs 17 residues. In germline, CDR1 is MGHDK, CDR2 SYGVNS. The CDR3 protein is CASSEGQGAVLNYGYTF. The CDR3 DNA follows: TGTGCCAGCAGTGAGGGACAGGGGGCGGTGTTGAACTATGGCTACACCTTC.

The gene calls are TRBV11-1 and TRBJ2-1; D call uncertain. Trimming shortened V by 5 bases and J by 4 bases, and 9 bases separated the two germline ends. Germline V gene data show CDR1 as SGHAT and CDR2 as FQDESV (reference sequence). This CDR3 comprises 13 residues. The DNA of the CDR3 is TGTGCCAGCAGCGCTGACGGGTACAATGAGCAGTTCTTC. This sequence encodes CASSADGYNEQFF.

The chain combines TRBV9 with TRBJ2-3, with D possibly matching TRBD2 (5 bases). CDR1 and CDR2 from the germline V gene are SGDLS and YYNGEE. V lost 0 bases and J 7 bases, leaving 18 bases between the germline ends. The CDR3 is made up of 16 amino acids. CDR3 DNA: TGTGCCAGCAGCGTAGATCGACGGGGAAGCTTGAATACGCAGTATTTT. This gives the protein CASSVDRRGSLNTQYF.

The V and J genes are TRBV10-3 and TRBJ1-1, with a tentative D call TRBD1 (5 bases). CDR1 is ENHRY and CDR2 is SYGVKD in the germline V gene. V lost 4 bases and J 8 bases, leaving 17 bases between the germline ends. The CDR3 is 14 residues long. CDR3 region: CAISAPVRQREAFF. The CDR3 DNA reads TGTGCCATCAGTGCTCCGGTAAGACAGCGCGAAGCTTTCTTT.

The genes are TRBV5-1 and TRBJ1-1; no clear D. The CDR3 is 14 residues long. Germline CDR1 SGHRS, CDR2 YFSETQ. V gave up 1 base and J gave up 3 bases, with 10 bases separating them. The CDR3 bases are TGCGCCAGCAGCTTGAGAGGAGCTGACACTGAAGCTTTCTTT. Protein: CASSLRGADTEAFF. The full variable domain, its missing parts supplied by reference TRBV5-1 and TRBJ1-1, is KAGVTQTPRYLIKTRGQQVTLSCSPISGHRSVSWYQQTPGQGLQFLFEYFSETQRNKGNFPGRFSGRQFSNSRSEMNVSTLELGDSALYLCASSLRGADTEAFFGQGTRLTVV.

The rearrangement uses TRBV5-6 and TRBJ1-5; a weak D match, TRBD1 (5 bases). V was pared by 0 bases and J by 7 bases, with 14 bases between. The CDR3 has 15 amino acids. CDR1 SGHDT and CDR2 YYEEEE come from the germline V gene. In nucleotides, the CDR3 is TGTGCCAGCAGCTTGGGCGCGGGACCCTCACAGCCCCAGCATTTT. Its translation is CASSLGAGPSQPQHF. Complete variable domain (other parts from reference TRBV5-6 and TRBJ1-5): DAGVTQSPTHLIKTRGQQVTLRCSPKSGHDTVSWYQQALGQGPQFIFQYYEEEERQRGNFPDRFSGHQFPNYSSELNVNALLLGDSALYLCASSLGAGPSQPQHFGDGTRLSIL.

The V call is TRBV5-4, the J call TRBJ2-1; 7 nucleotides match TRBD2. CDR1 SGHNT and CDR2 YYREEE come from the germline V gene (reference sequence). This CDR3 contains 14 residues. V trimming: 7 bases; J trimming: 3 bases; junction bases outside the gene matches: 7. CDR3 protein: CASCPSGSYNEQFF. The CDR3 nucleotides read TGTGCCAGCTGCCCTAGCGGCAGCTACAATGAGCAGTTCTTC.

The rearrangement joins TRBV21-1 to TRBJ1-2; TRBD1 is taken as the D call from the table, unchecked against the DNA. TRBV21-1 is assigned pseudogene status. The CDR3 consists of 16 residues. As DNA, the CDR3 is TGTGCCAGCAGCAAAGAAAGGTTCAGGTCTGGGTATGGCTACACCTTC. It encodes CASSKERFRSGYGYTF.

The gene calls are TRBV19 and TRBJ2-7; D unresolved. CDR1 and CDR2 from the germline V gene are LNHDA and SQIVND (reference sequence). The CDR3 length is 14 residues. Trimming removed 7 bases from V and 2 bases from J, with 15 bases in between. Here the CDR3 DNA reads TGTGCCAGTAAGACGACAAAAGATACCTACGAGCAGTACTTC. Translated, it gives CASKTTKDTYEQYF.

The chain couples TRBV5-4 to TRBJ2-3, with D possibly matching TRBD2 (6 bases). CDR3 length: 15 residues. Germline lookup yields CDR1 SGHNT and CDR2 YYREEE (reference sequence). Trimming stripped 4 bases from V and 1 base from J, with 13 bases between. CDR3 region: CASSPGTSGTDTQYF. DNA for the CDR3: TGTGCCAGCAGCCCAGGGACTTCGGGCACAGATACGCAGTATTTT.

The rearrangement joins TRBV11-3 to TRBJ2-2, with TRBD2 matching 10 bases. V lost 5 bases and J lost 6; bases outside the gene matches: 9. The CDR3 has 16 amino acids. Germline loops: CDR1 SGHNT, CDR2 YENEEA. The CDR3 protein is CASSRGAGGLAGELFF. As DNA, the CDR3 is TGTGCCAGCAGCCGAGGAGCGGGAGGGCTTGCCGGGGAGCTGTTTTTT.

J is TRBJ2-2 and V is TRBV2, with TRBD1 identical over 7 bases. This CDR3 contains 16 residues. J gave up 0 bases and V 5 bases, and 6 bases lay outside the gene matches. CDR1 and CDR2 (germline): SNHLY, FYNNEI. Here the CDR3 reads CASSQDRVTNTGELFF. Written as DNA, the CDR3 is TGTGCCAGCAGTCAAGACAGGGTTACGAACACCGGGGAGCTGTTTTTT.

This clone showed up just a few times. The chain combines TRBV5-1 with TRBJ2-2; 8 nucleotides agree with TRBD1. This CDR3 has 16 amino acids. J gave up 7 bases and V 5 bases, and 13 bases lay outside the gene matches. Germline V gene sequence: CDR1 SGHRS, CDR2 YFSETQ. CDR3 in DNA: TGCGCCAGCAGAATCCAACTCGGACAGGGCGTCGGGGAGCTGTTTTTT. Translating it yields CASRIQLGQGVGELFF.

This clone was counted a single time. The chain combines TRBV29-1 with TRBJ1-2; D might be TRBD1 (5 bases). The CDR3 runs 13 residues. CDR1 is SQVTM, CDR2 ANQGSEA, per germline. Deletions cut 6 bases from V and 3 bases from J, with 14 bases between. The CDR3 loop is CSVNLPGDYGYTF. The CDR3, as DNA: TGCAGCGTCAACCTGCCGGGGGACTATGGCTACACCTTC. Complete variable domain (other parts from reference TRBV29-1 and TRBJ1-2): SAVISQKPSRDICQRGTSLTIQCQVDSQVTMMFWYRQQPGQSLTLIATANQGSEATYESGFVIDKFPISRPNLTFSTLTVSNMSPEDSSIYLCSVNLPGDYGYTFGSGTRLTVV.

This CDR3 reads CSVSPLAASTDTQYF. CDR3 nucleotides: TGCAGCGTTTCCCCACTAGCGGCTAGCACAGATACGCAGTATTTT. The chain recombines TRBV29-1 with TRBJ2-3; 8 nucleotides match TRBD2. The ends lost 5 bases at V and 0 bases at J; junction bases unmatched: 7. CDR1 and CDR2 (germline): SQVTM, ANQGSEA. There are 15 residues in the CDR3.

This clone appeared once. The chain couples TRBV13 to TRBJ2-1; TRBD2 matches 16 bases. Germline V gene lookup returns CDR1 PRHDT and CDR2 FYEKMQ (reference sequence). The V and J ends lost 5 bases and 7 bases, in that order; junction bases with no gene match: 5. CDR3 length: 16 amino acids. As DNA, the CDR3 is TGTGCCAGCAGCGCAGGGACTAGCGGGAGGGGTAATGAGCAGTTCTTC. This codes for CASSAGTSGRGNEQFF. The whole variable domain, filled in from reference TRBV13 and TRBJ2-1, reads AAGVIQSPRHLIKEKRETATLKCYPIPRHDTVYWYQQGPGQDPQFLISFYEKMQSDKGSIPDRFSAQQFSDYHSELNMSSLELGDSALYFCASSAGTSGRGNEQFFGPGTRLTVL.

This clone was found a few times. This rearrangement joins TRBV9 to TRBJ1-2; D possibly corresponds to TRBD1 (5 bases). Trimming removed 3 bases at V and 3 bases at J, with 18 bases between. The CDR3 runs to 16 residues. Per germline, CDR1 SGDLS and CDR2 YYNGEE. CDR3 amino acids: CASSAGDFPWDYGYTF. For the CDR3, the DNA is TGTGCCAGCAGCGCGGGGGACTTCCCCTGGGACTATGGCTACACCTTC.

Here the CDR3 DNA reads TGTGCCAGCAGCCCAGGGCATGGCTACACCTTC. Amino acids: CASSPGHGYTF. J is TRBJ1-2 and V is TRBV13, with D perhaps TRBD1 (5 bases). Germline-derived CDR1 and CDR2 are PRHDT and FYEKMQ (reference sequence). Trimming took 5 bases from V and 6 from J, leaving 7 bases between them. This CDR3 is 11 amino acids long.

The CDR3 spells CASSYSTQGVRTEAFF. CDR3 nucleotides: TGTGCCAGCAGTTACTCGACCCAGGGGGTTCGCACTGAAGCTTTCTTT. J is TRBJ1-1 and V is TRBV6-5, with 7 bases identical to TRBD1. The CDR3 loop spans 16 amino acids. J lost 4 bases, V lost 0 bases, and 8 bases had no gene match. Per germline, CDR1 MNHEY and CDR2 SVGAGI.

The chain is built from TRBV7-2 and TRBJ2-1; 9 bases fit TRBD2. The CDR3 extends over 16 amino acids. From germline, CDR1 is SGHTA and CDR2 FQGNSA. V lost 2 bases to trimming and J lost 8 bases; unmatched junction nucleotides: 10. The CDR3 coding sequence is TGTGCCAGCAGCTTACAGGCGGGAGGGCGAGGCGATGAGCAGTTCTTC. It encodes CASSLQAGGRGDEQFF.

The chain couples TRBV6-4 to TRBJ2-7, with 7 nucleotides matching TRBD2. Germline V gene data show CDR1 as MRHNA and CDR2 as SNTAGT. This CDR3 contains 14 residues. Trimming removed 3 bases from V and 2 bases from J; junction bases left unmatched: 4. In DNA form, the CDR3 reads TGTGCCAGCAGTGAAAGTAGCGGGCCCTACGAGCAGTACTTC. This encodes CASSESSGPYEQYF.

The CDR3 DNA sequence: TGTGCCAGCAGCTTGGAAGGCAGGGGTAGTCTTCAGCCCCAGCATTTT. This gives the protein CASSLEGRGSLQPQHF. This sequence joins TRBV5-5 and TRBJ1-5, with D perhaps TRBD1 (6 bases). With 0 bases removed from V and 6 bases from J, the gap between germline ends came to 16 bases. Germline CDR1 is SGHKS and CDR2 is YYEKEE (reference sequence). This CDR3 is built from 16 residues.

The chain combines TRBV12-5 with TRBJ2-3; TRBD1 is a possible D gene (6 bases). The CDR3 extends over 15 amino acids. The ends were cut back, 1 base at V and 3 bases at J, with 11 bases in the middle. CDR1 and CDR2 from the germline V gene are LGHNT and FRNRAP. CDR3 protein: CASGLETGRTDTQYF. The CDR3 DNA is TGTGCTAGTGGTTTGGAGACAGGACGGACAGATACGCAGTATTTT.

The count of this clone is one. This sequence joins TRBV5-1 and TRBJ2-1; perhaps TRBD1 as D (5 bases). CDR3 length: 15 residues. With 4 bases removed from V and 2 bases from J, the gap between germline ends came to 13 bases. Germline loops: CDR1 SGHRS, CDR2 YFSETQ. CDR3 amino acids: CASSTTGNPYNEQFF. The CDR3, as DNA: TGCGCCAGCAGCACTACAGGTAACCCCTACAATGAGCAGTTCTTC. The whole variable domain, remainder taken from reference TRBV5-1 and TRBJ2-1, is KAGVTQTPRYLIKTRGQQVTLSCSPISGHRSVSWYQQTPGQGLQFLFEYFSETQRNKGNFPGRFSGRQFSNSRSEMNVSTLELGDSALYLCASSTTGNPYNEQFFGPGTRLTVL.

The rearrangement uses TRBV30 and TRBJ1-1, with 10 bases identical to TRBD1. From germline, CDR1 is GTSNPN and CDR2 SVGIG (reference sequence). Trimming cost V 5 bases and J 6 bases; bases outside gene matches: 3. The CDR3 spans 12 residues. CDR3 sequence: CAWDRGPSEAFF. As DNA, the CDR3 is TGTGCCTGGGACAGGGGGCCGTCTGAAGCTTTCTTT.

The chain couples TRBV27 to TRBJ2-1; 13 nucleotides match TRBD2. Per germline, CDR1 MNHEY and CDR2 SMNVEV (reference sequence). V lost 3 bases, J lost 7 bases, and 6 bases stayed unmatched. The CDR3 is made up of 16 amino acids. For the CDR3, the DNA is TGTGCCAGCAGTTTCACTAGCGGGAGGGGTATGAATGAGCAGTTCTTC. Translated: CASSFTSGRGMNEQFF.